The present T cell receptor beta chain was sequenced within a study of shared clonotypes between healthy human individuals. Study background: Each donor contributed plates that comprised three CD4 naive, three CD4 memory, two CD8 naive and one CD8 memory. Study results and caveats: Despite large depth, rarefaction showed incomplete sorted-subset sequencing.

A note on this clone: What it recognizes is unknown.

Trimming took 6 bases from V and 4 from J; bases not matched to a gene: 6. From germline, CDR1 is MNHNS and CDR2 SASEGT. CDR3 length: 15 residues. Profiled with immunoSEQ multiplex PCR; TCRdb holds only in-frame clones, not every one. The profile covers approximately 1.5 million clones, with 97% to 99% appearing a single time and over 0.3% taken by the ten largest. The chain couples TRBV6-1 to TRBJ2-1; TRBD2 agrees at 10 bases. The TCR was taken from a man younger than 45 in good health. Sequenced sample: naive CD4+ T cells sorted from blood. As to subset: CD45RA+ positively selected. DNA for the CDR3: TGTGCCAGCAGCTGGACTAGCGGTACGTACAATGAGCAGTTCTTC. Translating gives CASSWTSGTYNEQFF.